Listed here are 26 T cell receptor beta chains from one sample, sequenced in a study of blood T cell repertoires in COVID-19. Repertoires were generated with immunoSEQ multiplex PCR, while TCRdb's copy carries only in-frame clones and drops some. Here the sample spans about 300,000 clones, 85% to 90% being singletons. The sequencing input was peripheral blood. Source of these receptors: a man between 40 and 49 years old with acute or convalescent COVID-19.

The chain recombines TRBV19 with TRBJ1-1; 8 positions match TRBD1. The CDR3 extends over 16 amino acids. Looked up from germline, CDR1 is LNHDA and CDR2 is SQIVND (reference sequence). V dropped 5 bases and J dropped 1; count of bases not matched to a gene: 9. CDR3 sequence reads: CASSRGQGLGNTEAFF. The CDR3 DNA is TGTGCCAGTAGTCGAGGACAGGGCCTAGGGAACACTGAAGCTTTCTTT.

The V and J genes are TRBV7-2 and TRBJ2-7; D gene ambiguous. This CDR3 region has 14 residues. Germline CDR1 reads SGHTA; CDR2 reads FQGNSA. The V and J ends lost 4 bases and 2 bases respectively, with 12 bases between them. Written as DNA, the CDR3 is TGTGCCAGCAGCTCCTATGGGCCCGCCTACGAGCAGTACTTC. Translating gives CASSSYGPAYEQYF.

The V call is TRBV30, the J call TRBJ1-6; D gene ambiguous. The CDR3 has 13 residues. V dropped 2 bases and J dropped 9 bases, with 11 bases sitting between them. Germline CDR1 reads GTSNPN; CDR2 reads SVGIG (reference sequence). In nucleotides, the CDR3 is TGTGCCTGGAGTTCCCATGAGGTTTCACCCCTCCACTTT. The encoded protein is CAWSSHEVSPLHF. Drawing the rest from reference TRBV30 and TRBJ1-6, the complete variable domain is SQTIHQWPATLVQPVGSPLSLECTVEGTSNPNLYWYRQAAGRGLQLLFYSVGIGQISSEVPQNLSASRPQDRQFILSSKKLLLSDSGFYLCAWSSHEVSPLHFGNGTRLTVT.

CDR3 sequence (DNA): TGTGCCAGCAGCAACTCCTATGGCTACACCTTC. It codes for CASSNSYGYTF. The V gene is TRBV6-2 or TRBV6-3, the J gene TRBJ1-2; no clear D. The CDR3 runs to 11 residues. CDR1 and CDR2 from the germline V gene are MNHEY and SVGEGT. V lost 6 bases, J lost 4 bases, and 6 bases lay in between.

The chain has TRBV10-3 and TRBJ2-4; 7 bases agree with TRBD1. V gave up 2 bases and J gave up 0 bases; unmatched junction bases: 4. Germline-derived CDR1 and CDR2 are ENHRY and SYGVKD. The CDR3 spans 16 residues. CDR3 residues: CAISEGQVLAKNIQYF. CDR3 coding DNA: TGTGCCATCAGTGAGGGACAGGTACTAGCCAAAAACATTCAGTACTTC.

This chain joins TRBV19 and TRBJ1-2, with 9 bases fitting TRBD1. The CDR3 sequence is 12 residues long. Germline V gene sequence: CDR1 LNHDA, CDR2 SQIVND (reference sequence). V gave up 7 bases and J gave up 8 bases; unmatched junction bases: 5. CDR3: CASTHRGRGYTF. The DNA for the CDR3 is TGTGCCAGTACCCACAGGGGGCGAGGCTACACCTTC.

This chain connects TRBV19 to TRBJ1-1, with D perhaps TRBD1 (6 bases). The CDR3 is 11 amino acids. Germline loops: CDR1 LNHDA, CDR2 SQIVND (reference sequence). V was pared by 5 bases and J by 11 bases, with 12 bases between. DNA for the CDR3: TGTGCCAGTAGTCAGGGGCTAGCCGCTTTCTTT. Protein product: CASSQGLAAFF.

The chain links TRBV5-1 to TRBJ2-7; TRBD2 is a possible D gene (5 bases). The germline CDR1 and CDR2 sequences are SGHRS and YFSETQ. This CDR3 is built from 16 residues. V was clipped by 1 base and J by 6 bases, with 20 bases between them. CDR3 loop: CASSLRTRASLGEQYF. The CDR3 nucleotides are TGCGCCAGCAGCTTGAGGACGCGGGCCTCCTTAGGCGAGCAGTACTTC.

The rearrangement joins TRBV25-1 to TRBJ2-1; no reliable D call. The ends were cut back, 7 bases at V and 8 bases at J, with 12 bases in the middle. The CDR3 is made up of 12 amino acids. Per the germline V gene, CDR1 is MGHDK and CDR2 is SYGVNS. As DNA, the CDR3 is TGTGCCAGCACCCTAACCAGCGATGAGCAGTTCTTC. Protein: CASTLTSDEQFF.

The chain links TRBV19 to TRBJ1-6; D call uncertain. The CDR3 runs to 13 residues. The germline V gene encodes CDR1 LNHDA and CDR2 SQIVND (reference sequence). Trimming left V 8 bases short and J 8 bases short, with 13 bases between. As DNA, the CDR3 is TGTGCCAGTGATCCAGGTTCGGATTCACCCCTCCACTTT. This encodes CASDPGSDSPLHF.

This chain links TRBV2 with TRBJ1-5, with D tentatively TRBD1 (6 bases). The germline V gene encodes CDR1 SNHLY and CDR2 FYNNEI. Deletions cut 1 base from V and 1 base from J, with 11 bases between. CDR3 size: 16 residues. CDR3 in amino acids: CASSEEGHRSNQPQHF. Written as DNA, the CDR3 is TGTGCCAGCAGTGAAGAGGGACACCGGAGCAATCAGCCCCAGCATTTT.

CDR3 nucleotides: TGTGCCAGCAGCCAAAGAGTTCAAGGACAGGGGGCCAGGAATGAGCAGTTCTTC. Translating it yields CASSQRVQGQGARNEQFF. This sequence joins TRBV7-8 and TRBJ2-1; 11 bases map to TRBD1. The CDR3 has 18 amino acids. The junction had 16 bases not matched to a gene; V was cut back by 5 bases and J by 7 bases. Germline V gene lookup returns CDR1 SGHVS and CDR2 FQNEAQ.

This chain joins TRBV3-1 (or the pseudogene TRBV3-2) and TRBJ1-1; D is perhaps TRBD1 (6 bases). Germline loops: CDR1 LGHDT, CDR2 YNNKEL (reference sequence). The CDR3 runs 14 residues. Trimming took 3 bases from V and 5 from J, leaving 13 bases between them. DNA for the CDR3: TGTGCCAGCAGCCATCGGGGGGCCCAAACTGAAGCTTTCTTT. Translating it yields CASSHRGAQTEAFF.

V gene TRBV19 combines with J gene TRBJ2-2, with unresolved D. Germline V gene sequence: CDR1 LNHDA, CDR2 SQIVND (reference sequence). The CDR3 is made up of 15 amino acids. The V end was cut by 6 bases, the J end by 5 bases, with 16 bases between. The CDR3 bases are TGTGCCAGTAGCATCGCCCCAGTGAAAACCGGGGAGCTGTTTTTT. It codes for CASSIAPVKTGELFF. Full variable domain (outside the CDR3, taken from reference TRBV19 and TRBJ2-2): DGGITQSPKYLFRKEGQNVTLSCEQNLNHDAMYWYRQDPGQGLRLIYYSQIVNDFQKGDIAEGYSVSREKKESFPLTVTSAQKNPTAFYLCASSIAPVKTGELFFGEGSRLTVL.

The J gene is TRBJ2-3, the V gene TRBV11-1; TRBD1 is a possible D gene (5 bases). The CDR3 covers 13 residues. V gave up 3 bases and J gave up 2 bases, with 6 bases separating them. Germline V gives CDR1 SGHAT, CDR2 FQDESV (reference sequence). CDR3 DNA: TGTGCCAGCAGCTTGGGGCACACAGATACGCAGTATTTT. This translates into CASSLGHTDTQYF.

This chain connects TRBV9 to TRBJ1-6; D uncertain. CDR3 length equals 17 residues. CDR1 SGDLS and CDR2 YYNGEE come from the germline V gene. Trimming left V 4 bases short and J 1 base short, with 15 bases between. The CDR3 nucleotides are TGTGCCAGCAGCCCCGTAAGAGGTCTATCCTATAATTCACCCCTCCACTTT. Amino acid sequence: CASSPVRGLSYNSPLHF.

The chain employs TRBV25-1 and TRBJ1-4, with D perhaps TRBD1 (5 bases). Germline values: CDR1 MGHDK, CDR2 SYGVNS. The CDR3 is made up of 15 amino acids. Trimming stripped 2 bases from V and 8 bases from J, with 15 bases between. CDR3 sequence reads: CASSEIRGGYEKLFF. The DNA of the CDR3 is TGTGCCAGCAGTGAAATAAGGGGAGGATACGAAAAACTGTTTTTT.

CDR3 in DNA: TGTGCCACCAGTGACGCGCGGGGACGCGTCCTCCACTTT. This codes for CATSDARGRVLHF. The chain carries TRBV24-1 and TRBJ1-6; D possibly corresponds to TRBD1 (5 bases). Trimming left V 4 bases short and J 15 bases short, with 15 bases between. Germline CDR1 and CDR2: KGHDR and SFDVKD. CDR3 length: 13 residues.

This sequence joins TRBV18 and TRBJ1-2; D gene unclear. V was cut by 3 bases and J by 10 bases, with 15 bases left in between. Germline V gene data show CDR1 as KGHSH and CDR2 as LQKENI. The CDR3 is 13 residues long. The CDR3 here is CASSPSSNGDYTF. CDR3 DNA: TGTGCCAGCTCACCTTCCTCGAACGGTGACTACACCTTC.

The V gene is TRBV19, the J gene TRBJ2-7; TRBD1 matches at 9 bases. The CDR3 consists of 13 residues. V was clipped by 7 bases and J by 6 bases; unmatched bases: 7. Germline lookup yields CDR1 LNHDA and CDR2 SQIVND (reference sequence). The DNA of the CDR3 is TGTGCCAGTACCCCGACAGGGGGGGCCGAGCAGTACTTC. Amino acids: CASTPTGGAEQYF.

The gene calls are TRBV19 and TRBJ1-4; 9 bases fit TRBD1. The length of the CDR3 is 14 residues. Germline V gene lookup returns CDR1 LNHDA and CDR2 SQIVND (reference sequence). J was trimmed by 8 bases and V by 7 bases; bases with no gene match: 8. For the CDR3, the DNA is TGTGCCAGTACTTCCGGGACAGGGTACGAAAAACTGTTTTTT. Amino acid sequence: CASTSGTGYEKLFF.

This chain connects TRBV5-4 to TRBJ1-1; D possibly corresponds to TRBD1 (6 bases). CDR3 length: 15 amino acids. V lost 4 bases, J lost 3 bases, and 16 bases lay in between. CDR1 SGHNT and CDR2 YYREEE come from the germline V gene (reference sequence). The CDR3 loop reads CASSPAAGGYTEAFF. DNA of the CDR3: TGTGCCAGCAGCCCCGCGGCGGGGGGCTACACTGAAGCTTTCTTT.

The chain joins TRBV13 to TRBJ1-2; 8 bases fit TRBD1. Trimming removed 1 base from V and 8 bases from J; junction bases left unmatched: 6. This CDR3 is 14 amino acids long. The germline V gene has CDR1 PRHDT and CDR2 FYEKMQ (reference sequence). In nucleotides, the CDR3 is TGTGCCAGCAGCTTAGCGGAGGCAGGGGGCGGCTACACCTTC. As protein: CASSLAEAGGGYTF.

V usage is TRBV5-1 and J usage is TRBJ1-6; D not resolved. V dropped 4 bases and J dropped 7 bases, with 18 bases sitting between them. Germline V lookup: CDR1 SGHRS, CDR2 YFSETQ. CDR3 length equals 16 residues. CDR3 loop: CASSMGSRGMNSPLHF. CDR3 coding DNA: TGCGCCAGCAGCATGGGATCCCGAGGAATGAATTCACCCCTCCACTTT.

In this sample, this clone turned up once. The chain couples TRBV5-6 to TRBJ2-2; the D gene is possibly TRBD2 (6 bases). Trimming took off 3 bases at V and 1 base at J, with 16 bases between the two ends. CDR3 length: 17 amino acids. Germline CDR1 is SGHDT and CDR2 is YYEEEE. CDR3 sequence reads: CASSSYPGGMNTGELFF. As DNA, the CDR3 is TGTGCCAGCAGCTCGTACCCCGGCGGGATGAACACCGGGGAGCTGTTTTTT.

CDR3: CASSLEAGEGETQYF. In nucleotides, the CDR3 is TGTGCCAGCAGCTTAGAGGCGGGGGAAGGTGAGACCCAGTACTTC. V is TRBV7-2 and J is TRBJ2-5; 7 bases map to TRBD2. The CDR3 is 15 residues long. In germline, CDR1 is SGHTA, CDR2 FQGNSA. Losses at the gene ends were 1 base for V and 5 bases for J; bases not matched to a gene: 7.